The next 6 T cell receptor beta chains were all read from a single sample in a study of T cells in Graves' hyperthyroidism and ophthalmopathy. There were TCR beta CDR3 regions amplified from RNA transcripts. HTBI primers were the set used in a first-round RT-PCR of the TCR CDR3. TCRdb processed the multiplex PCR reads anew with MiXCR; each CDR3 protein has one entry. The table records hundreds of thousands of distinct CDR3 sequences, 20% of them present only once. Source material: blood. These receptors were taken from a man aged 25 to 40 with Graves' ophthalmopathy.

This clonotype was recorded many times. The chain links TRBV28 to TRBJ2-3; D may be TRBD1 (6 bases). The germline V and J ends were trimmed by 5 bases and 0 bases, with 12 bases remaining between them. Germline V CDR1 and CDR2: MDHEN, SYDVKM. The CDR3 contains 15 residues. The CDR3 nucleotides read TGTGCCAGCAGTAAGGACAGTTCTAGCACAGATACGCAGTATTTT. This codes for CASSKDSSSTDTQYF.

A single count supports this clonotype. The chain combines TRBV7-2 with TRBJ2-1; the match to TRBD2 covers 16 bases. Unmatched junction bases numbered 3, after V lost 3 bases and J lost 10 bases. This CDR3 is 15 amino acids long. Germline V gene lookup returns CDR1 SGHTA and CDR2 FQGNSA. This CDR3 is CASSLGTSGRAEQFF. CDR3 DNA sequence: TGTGCCAGCAGCTTGGGGACTAGCGGGAGGGCGGAGCAGTTCTTC.

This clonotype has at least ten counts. CDR3 protein: CASSQDGTSGSSETQYF. CDR3 DNA sequence: TGTGCCAGCAGCCAAGATGGTACTAGCGGGAGTTCAGAGACCCAGTACTTC. The rearrangement uses TRBV3-1 and TRBJ2-5, with 11 bases lining up with TRBD2. This CDR3 has 17 amino acids. V gave up 0 bases and J gave up 4 bases; unmatched junction bases: 7. The germline gives CDR1 LGHDT, CDR2 YNNKEL (reference sequence).

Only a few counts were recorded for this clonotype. The CDR3 here is CASSFGGQGSFQETQYF. For the CDR3, the DNA is TGTGCCAGCAGTTTTGGAGGACAGGGCTCCTTCCAAGAGACCCAGTACTTC. The rearrangement links TRBV28 to TRBJ2-5, with TRBD1 identical over 8 bases. The CDR3 runs 17 residues. Germline-derived CDR1 and CDR2 are MDHEN and SYDVKM. V lost 3 bases, J lost 1 base, and 10 bases stayed unmatched.

CDR3 sequence (DNA): TGTGCCAGCAGTTTAGCCGGCCGCGAGCAGTTCTTC. Amino acids: CASSLAGREQFF. This chain links TRBV12-3 or TRBV12-4 with TRBJ2-1; D not certain. The CDR3 consists of 12 residues. V shed 0 bases and J shed 10 bases, with 7 bases lying between them.

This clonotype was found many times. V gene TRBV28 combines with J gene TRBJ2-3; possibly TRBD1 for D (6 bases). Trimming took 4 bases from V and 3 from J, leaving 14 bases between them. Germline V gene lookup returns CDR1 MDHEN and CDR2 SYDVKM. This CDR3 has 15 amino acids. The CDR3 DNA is TGTGCCAGCAGTTCACTACAGGGAAGAACAGATACGCAGTATTTT. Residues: CASSSLQGRTDTQYF.